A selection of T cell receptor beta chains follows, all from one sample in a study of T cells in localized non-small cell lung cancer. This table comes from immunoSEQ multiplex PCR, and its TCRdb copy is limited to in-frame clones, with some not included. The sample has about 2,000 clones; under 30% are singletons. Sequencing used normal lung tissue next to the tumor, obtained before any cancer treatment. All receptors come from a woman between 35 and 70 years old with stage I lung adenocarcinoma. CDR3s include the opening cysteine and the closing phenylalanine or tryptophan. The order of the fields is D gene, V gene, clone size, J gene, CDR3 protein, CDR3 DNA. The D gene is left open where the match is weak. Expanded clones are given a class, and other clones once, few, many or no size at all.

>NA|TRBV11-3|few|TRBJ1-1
CASSLVTRDNTEAFF
TGTGCCAGCAGCTTAGTAACTAGGGATAACACTGAAGCTTTCTTT
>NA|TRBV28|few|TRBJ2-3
CASTGGGSFTDTQYF
TGTGCCAGCACCGGGGGCGGAAGTTTCACAGATACGCAGTATTTT
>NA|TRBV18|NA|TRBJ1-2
CASSPPGIVRPYGYTF
TGTGCCAGCTCACCTCCTGGGATAGTTCGTCCCTATGGCTACACCTTC
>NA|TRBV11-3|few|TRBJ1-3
CASSLTVSSGNTIYF
TGTGCCAGCAGCTTGACCGTAAGCTCTGGAAACACCATATATTTT
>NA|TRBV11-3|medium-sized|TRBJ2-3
CASSPGAADTDTQYF
TGTGCCAGCAGCCCGGGGGCGGCGGACACAGATACGCAGTATTTT
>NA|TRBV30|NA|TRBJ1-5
CAWRAGENQPQHF
TGTGCCTGGAGGGCAGGGGAAAATCAGCCCCAGCATTTT
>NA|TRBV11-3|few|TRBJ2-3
CASSLDQGKTDTQYF
TGTGCCAGCAGCTTAGATCAGGGGAAGACAGATACGCAGTATTTT
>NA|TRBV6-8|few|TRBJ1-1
CASSRSPGNTEAFF
TGTGCCAGCAGTCGGTCACCGGGGAACACTGAAGCTTTCTTT
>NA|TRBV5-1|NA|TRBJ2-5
CASSLATSAAQTQYF
TGCGCCAGCAGCTTGGCTACCTCGGCAGCTCAGACCCAGTACTTC
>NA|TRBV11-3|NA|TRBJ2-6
CASSSTGSDIGANVLTF
TGTGCCAGCAGCTCAACCGGGTCTGATATCGGGGCCAACGTCCTGACTTTC
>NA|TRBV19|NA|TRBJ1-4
CASSIGAATNEKLFF
TGTGCCAGTAGTATAGGTGCAGCAACTAATGAAAAACTGTTTTTT
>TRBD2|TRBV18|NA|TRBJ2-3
CASSPRQAGGTDTQYF
TGTGCCAGCTCACCACGGCAAGCGGGGGGCACAGATACGCAGTATTTT
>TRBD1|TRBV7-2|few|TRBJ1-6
CASSPGGTGFSSYNSPLHF
TGTGCCAGCAGCCCGGGAGGGACAGGGTTTAGCTCCTATAATTCACCCCTCCACTTT
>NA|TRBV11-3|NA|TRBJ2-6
CASSLVISGANVLTF
TGTGCCAGCAGCTTGGTTATCTCTGGGGCCAACGTCCTGACTTTC
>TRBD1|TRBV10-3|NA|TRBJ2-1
CAISESQGTGGIWDEQFF
TGTGCCATCAGCGAGTCTCAGGGGACAGGGGGTATCTGGGATGAGCAGTTCTTC
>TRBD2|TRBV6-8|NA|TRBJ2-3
CASSYGVSGSDTQYF
TGTGCCAGCAGTTACGGCGTTAGCGGGTCCGATACGCAGTATTTT
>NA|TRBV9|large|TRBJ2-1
CASSVETVNEQFF
TGTGCCAGCAGCGTAGAGACCGTCAATGAGCAGTTCTTC
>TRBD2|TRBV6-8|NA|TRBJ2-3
CASSYSPSGGANTQYF
TGTGCCAGCAGTTACTCGCCTAGCGGGGGGGCCAATACGCAGTATTTT
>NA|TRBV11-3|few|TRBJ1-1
CASNPGGGMNTEAFF
TGTGCCAGCAACCCTGGGGGGGGTATGAACACTGAAGCTTTCTTT
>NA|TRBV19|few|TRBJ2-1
CASSMGFYNEQFF
TGTGCCAGTAGTATGGGGTTCTACAATGAGCAGTTCTTC
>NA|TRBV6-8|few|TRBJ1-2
CASSRDPYGYTF
TGTGCCAGCAGCCGGGACCCCTATGGCTACACCTTC
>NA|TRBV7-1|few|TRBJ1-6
CASSLSGSSYNSPLHF
TGTGCCAGCAGCTTATCGGGTAGCTCCTATAATTCACCCCTCCACTTT
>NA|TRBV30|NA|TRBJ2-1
CAWTTSPEHSIYNEQFF
TGTGCCTGGACTACTTCCCCGGAGCATTCAATATACAATGAGCAGTTCTTC
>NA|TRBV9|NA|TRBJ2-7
CASSVGGGTEQYF
TGTGCCAGCAGCGTGGGAGGAGGGACCGAGCAGTACTTC
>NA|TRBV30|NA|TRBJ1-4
CAWSMGGAGSEKLFF
TGTGCCTGGAGTATGGGGGGCGCGGGAAGTGAAAAACTGTTTTTT
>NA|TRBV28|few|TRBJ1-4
CASTRGAGGEKLFF
TGTGCCAGCACCCGGGGGGCCGGGGGTGAAAAACTGTTTTTT